These T cell receptor beta chains were read from a single sample in a study of molecular identifiers for immune sequencing clone quantification. TCRdb fed the PCR reads into MiXCR, producing one record per CDR3 protein. The sample lists 400,000 to 600,000 distinct CDR3 sequences, about a fifth occurring once. Sequencing was performed on naive CD8+ T cells from blood, with Jurkat cell RNA spiked in. The receptor source for this set is a human donor in good health. Some libraries in this study had Jurkat cell RNA spiked in. The CDR3 runs from the conserved cysteine through the conserved F or W. D genes are given only for firm matches. Only part of the rows carry a size: once, few, many, or a class if the clone is expanded.

j_call d_call clone_size v_call cdr3_aa cdr3_nt
TRBJ1-2 - few TRBV2 CASSEGGDYGYTF TGTGCCAGCAGTGAAGGAGGGGACTATGGCTACACCTTC
TRBJ1-6 - - TRBV21-1 CASSKKEAGWAPLHF TGTGCCAGCAGCAAGAAAGAGGCAGGGTGGGCACCCCTCCACTTT
TRBJ1-5 - many TRBV27 CASSLSPTQAKGPNQPQHF TGTGCCAGCAGTTTATCCCCCACACAGGCTAAGGGCCCCAATCAGCCCCAGCATTTT
TRBJ2-5 TRBD2 many TRBV30 CAWTSGGAGETQYF TGTGCCTGGACTAGCGGGGGGGCGGGGGAGACCCAGTACTTC
TRBJ2-7 TRBD1 few TRBV13 CASTTGAGGIYEQYF TGTGCCAGCACCACTGGGGCAGGGGGCATCTACGAGCAGTACTTC
TRBJ2-1 - - TRBV16 CASSQSSNNAYNEQFF TGTGCCAGCAGCCAATCATCGAACAACGCCTACAATGAGCAGTTCTTC
TRBJ2-1 TRBD2 - TRBV30 CAWSVVAGSGNEQFF TGTGCCTGGAGTGTAGTAGCGGGATCGGGCAATGAGCAGTTCTTC
TRBJ2-3 TRBD2 many TRBV19 CASSISAGPTDTQYF TGTGCCAGTAGTATATCAGCGGGACCCACAGATACGCAGTATTTT
TRBJ2-2 - - TRBV10-3 CAISERRAGELFF TGTGCCATCAGTGAACGTCGAGCCGGGGAGCTGTTTTTT
TRBJ2-3 - many TRBV29-1 CSALSGSTDTQYF TGCAGCGCATTAAGCGGGAGCACAGATACGCAGTATTTT
TRBJ2-7 - many TRBV28 CASSLRFYEQYF TGTGCCAGCAGTTTGAGGTTCTACGAGCAGTACTTC
TRBJ1-1 TRBD1 many TRBV6-5 CASSYGTGPRNTEAFF TGTGCCAGCAGTTACGGGACAGGGCCTAGGAACACTGAAGCTTTCTTT
TRBJ1-5 TRBD1 many TRBV15 CATSSEQGFQPQHF TGTGCCACCAGCAGTGAACAGGGGTTTCAGCCCCAGCATTTT
TRBJ2-4 - many TRBV9 CASSVAAGGNIQYF TGTGCCAGCAGCGTAGCGGCTGGAGGTAACATTCAGTACTTC
TRBJ2-7 - few TRBV6-2/TRBV6-3 CASSEEGAFTLYEQYF TGTGCCAGCAGCGAGGAAGGAGCCTTTACTCTCTACGAGCAGTACTTC
TRBJ2-5 - - TRBV6-1 CASSEWVGVGETQYF TGTGCCAGCAGTGAATGGGTGGGAGTAGGTGAGACCCAGTACTTC
TRBJ2-3 - many TRBV13 CASSLRELSTDTQYF TGTGCCAGCAGCTTACGGGAACTTAGCACAGATACGCAGTATTTT
TRBJ2-5 - many TRBV29-1 CSVEVVREETQYF TGCAGCGTTGAAGTTGTCAGAGAAGAGACCCAGTACTTC
TRBJ2-7 - once TRBV2 CASAFSGTEQYF TGTGCCAGCGCTTTTTCAGGAACCGAGCAGTACTTC
TRBJ2-5 TRBD2 few TRBV28 CASTLGEGREETQYF TGTGCCAGCACCCTGGGGGAGGGCCGAGAGGAGACCCAGTACTTC
TRBJ2-5 - - TRBV3-1 CASSQGGLKTQYF TGTGCCAGCAGCCAAGGGGGGCTGAAGACCCAGTACTTC
TRBJ2-3 TRBD1 - TRBV5-6 CASTIQDRGSTDTQYF TGTGCCAGCACCATCCAGGACAGGGGAAGCACAGATACGCAGTATTTT
TRBJ1-1 TRBD1 few TRBV19 CASSPEDRGYTEAFF TGTGCCAGTAGTCCGGAGGACAGGGGGTATACTGAAGCTTTCTTT
TRBJ1-1 - many TRBV6-2/TRBV6-3 CASSYVASMNTEAFF TGTGCCAGCAGTTACGTCGCCAGTATGAACACTGAAGCTTTCTTT
TRBJ2-7 TRBD1 many TRBV12-3/TRBV12-4 CASRWTGTSYEQYF TGTGCCAGCAGATGGACAGGGACCTCCTACGAGCAGTACTTC
TRBJ2-7 TRBD2 many TRBV6-6 CASSSGGSYEQYF TGTGCCAGCAGTTCCGGGGGGTCCTACGAGCAGTACTTC
TRBJ2-1 - many TRBV14 CASSQSLQEGTPLDEQFF TGTGCCAGCAGCCAGAGTCTTCAAGAGGGGACTCCTCTGGATGAGCAGTTCTTC
TRBJ2-2 - few TRBV27 CASRTYTGELFF TGTGCCAGCAGAACTTACACCGGGGAGCTGTTTTTT
TRBJ1-1 - many TRBV19 CASSMGLNTEAFF TGTGCCAGTAGTATGGGACTGAACACTGAAGCTTTCTTT
TRBJ2-7 - few TRBV5-1 CASSNGQSHLPAYEQYF TGCGCCAGCAGCAATGGACAGTCACACCTCCCAGCCTACGAGCAGTACTTC
TRBJ2-2 - - TRBV20-1 CSAMDRSANTGELFF TGCAGTGCTATGGACAGAAGCGCGAACACCGGGGAGCTGTTTTTT
TRBJ2-2 - - TRBV9 CAGSSWGAGELFF TGCGCCGGCAGCAGCTGGGGAGCCGGGGAGCTGTTTTTT
TRBJ2-2 - few TRBV6-5 CASSPFRPGRRVVTGELFF TGTGCCAGCAGCCCCTTCCGCCCTGGCCGCCGAGTCGTCACCGGGGAGCTGTTTTTT
TRBJ1-1 - many TRBV12-3/TRBV12-4 CASWGGLRGYGTEAFF TGTGCCAGCTGGGGGGGATTACGCGGGTATGGCACTGAAGCTTTCTTT
TRBJ2-2 TRBD2 many TRBV7-6 CASRALAGDNGELFF TGTGCCAGCAGGGCACTAGCGGGAGATAACGGGGAGCTGTTTTTT
TRBJ1-1 - many TRBV6-2/TRBV6-3 CASSYPTGYTEAFF TGTGCCAGCAGTTACCCGACAGGATACACTGAAGCTTTCTTT
TRBJ2-6 TRBD2 - TRBV7-6 CASSLTSGHSGANVLTF TGTGCCAGCAGCTTAACTAGCGGCCACTCTGGGGCCAACGTCCTGACTTTC
TRBJ2-2 TRBD1 few TRBV19 CASSARQGNTGELFF TGTGCCAGTAGTGCGAGACAGGGGAACACCGGGGAGCTGTTTTTT
TRBJ2-3 TRBD2 many TRBV5-4 CASSLVSGAFPDTQYF TGTGCCAGCAGCTTGGTCAGCGGGGCTTTTCCAGATACGCAGTATTTT
TRBJ1-5 - few TRBV4-3 CASRVGGGNQPQHF TGCGCCAGCAGAGTAGGGGGAGGCAATCAGCCCCAGCATTTT
TRBJ2-2 TRBD1 - TRBV7-2 CASSFGTATGELFF TGTGCCAGCAGCTTCGGGACAGCGACCGGGGAGCTGTTTTTT
TRBJ2-5 TRBD2 many TRBV27 CASSSRLAQETQYF TGTGCCAGCAGTTCCCGACTAGCCCAAGAGACCCAGTACTTC